This T cell receptor (beta chain) was sequenced during a study of cytomegalovirus exposure and HLA in healthy donors. Worth noting for this clone: Its antigen is undetermined.

Germline values: CDR1 SGHTA, CDR2 FQGTGA. Trimming removed 3 bases at V and 9 bases at J, with 12 bases between. This CDR3 region has 13 residues. The primer mix had 60 Vbeta and 13 Jbeta primers. The repertoire was sequenced with immunoSEQ multiplex PCR; TCRdb's copy has only in-frame clones and lacks some. The data show 150,000 to 200,000 clones, with about 75% seen just once and roughly 7.4% held by the top ten. Whole-study results and caveats: High sensitivity and specificity were reportedly achieved when the classifier diagnosed cytomegalovirus status. Several V segments, TRBV6-2 and TRBV6-3 among them, could not be told apart and were dropped. A later analysis found most CMV-associated TCR beta chains apparently HLA-restricted.

This TCR came from a male donor in good health and CMV-seropositive. V gene TRBV7-3 combines with J gene TRBJ2-1; a possible D gene is TRBD1 (5 bases). Sequencing was done on a sample of PBMCs. CDR3 DNA sequence: TGTGCCAGCAGCTTCAGAGCCCAGGGTGAGCAGTTCTTC. Its protein product is CASSFRAQGEQFF. The full variable domain, in which reference TRBV7-3 and TRBJ2-1 provide the parts outside the CDR3, is GAGVSQTPSNKVTEKGKYVELRCDPISGHTALYWYRQSLGQGPEFLIYFQGTGAADDSGLPNDRFFAVRPEGSVSTLKIQRTERGDSAVYLCASSFRAQGEQFFGPGTRLTVL.